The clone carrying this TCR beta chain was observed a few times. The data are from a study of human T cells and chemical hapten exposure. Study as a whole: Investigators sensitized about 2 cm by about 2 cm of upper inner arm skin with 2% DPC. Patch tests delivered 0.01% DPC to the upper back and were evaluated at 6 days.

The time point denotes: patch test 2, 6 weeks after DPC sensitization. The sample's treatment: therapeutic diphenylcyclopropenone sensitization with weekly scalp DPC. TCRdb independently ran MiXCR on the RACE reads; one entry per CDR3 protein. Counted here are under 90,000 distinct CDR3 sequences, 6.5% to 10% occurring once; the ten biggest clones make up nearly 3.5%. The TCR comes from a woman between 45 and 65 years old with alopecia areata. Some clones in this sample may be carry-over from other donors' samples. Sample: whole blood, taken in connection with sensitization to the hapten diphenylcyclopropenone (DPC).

The CDR3 is CASSPKIGDGESYEQYF. CDR3 in DNA: TGTGCCAGCTCACCAAAAATAGGGGACGGAGAGTCCTACGAGCAGTACTTC. The rearrangement links TRBV18 to TRBJ2-7; D may match TRBD1 or TRBD2 (5 bases each). This CDR3 is built from 17 residues. V lost 2 bases, J lost 1 base, and 18 bases lay in between. In germline, CDR1 is KGHSH, CDR2 LQKENI. Based on the CDR3 plus reference TRBV18 and TRBJ2-7, the full variable domain is NAGVMQNPRHLVRRRGQEARLRCSPMKGHSHVYWYRQLPEEGLKFMVYLQKENIIDESGMPKERFSAEFPKEGPSILRIQQVVRGDSAAYFCASSPKIGDGESYEQYFGPGTRLTVT.